This paragraph covers one T cell receptor (beta chain) sequence. The sample comes from a study of T cell responses to AZD1222 COVID-19 vaccine. The assay was immunoSEQ multiplex PCR, and TCRdb's table has in-frame clones only and misses some. The top ten hold roughly 16% of the sample, which has 130,000 to 150,000 clones, about 87% seen once. This receptor was identified in an adult in good health. The sequencing used peripheral blood, collected on day 0 of AZD1222 vaccination.

CDR3 nucleotides: TGTGCCAGCAGTCGGGCAGCCACTAACTATGGCTACACCTTC. This encodes CASSRAATNYGYTF. The chain carries TRBV25-1 and TRBJ1-2; unclear D gene. Germline lookup yields CDR1 MGHDK and CDR2 SYGVNS. This CDR3 comprises 14 residues. V lost 5 bases, J lost 0 bases, and 10 bases lay in between.